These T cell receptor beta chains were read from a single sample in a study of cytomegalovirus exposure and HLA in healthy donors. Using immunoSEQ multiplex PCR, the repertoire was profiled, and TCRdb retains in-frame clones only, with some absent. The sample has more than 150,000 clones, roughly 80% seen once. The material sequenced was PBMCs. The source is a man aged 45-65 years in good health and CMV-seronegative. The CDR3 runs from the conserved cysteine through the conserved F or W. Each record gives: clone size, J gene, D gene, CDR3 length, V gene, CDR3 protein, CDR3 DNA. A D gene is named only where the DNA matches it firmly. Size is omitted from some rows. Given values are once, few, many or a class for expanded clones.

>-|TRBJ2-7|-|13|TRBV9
CARTGLSSYEQYF
TGTGCCAGGACAGGACTGAGCTCCTACGAGCAGTACTTC
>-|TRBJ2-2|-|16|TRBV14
CASSQVIGANTGELFF
TGTGCCAGCAGCCAAGTCATAGGGGCCAACACCGGGGAGCTGTTTTTT
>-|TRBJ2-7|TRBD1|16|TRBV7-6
CASSQSSGTGRDEQYF
TGTGCCAGCAGCCAGTCTTCCGGGACAGGGAGAGACGAGCAGTACTTC
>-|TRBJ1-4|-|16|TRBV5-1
CASSPGGGITNEKLFF
TGCGCCAGCAGTCCCGGTGGGGGGATCACTAATGAAAAACTGTTTTTT
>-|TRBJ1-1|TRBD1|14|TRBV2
CASSDLQGVTEAFF
TGTGCCAGCAGTGACTTACAGGGGGTCACTGAAGCTTTCTTT
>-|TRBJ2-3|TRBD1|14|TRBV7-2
CASSLGQGSSTQYF
TGTGCCAGCAGCTTAGGACAGGGTTCCTCTACGCAGTATTTT
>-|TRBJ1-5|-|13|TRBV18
CASSPLGSQPQHF
TGTGCCAGCTCTCCACTGGGGAGTCAGCCCCAGCATTTT
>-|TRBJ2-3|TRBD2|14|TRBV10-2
CASSIAGAGDTQYF
TGCGCCAGCAGTATAGCGGGGGCGGGGGATACGCAGTATTTT
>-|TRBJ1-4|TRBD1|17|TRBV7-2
CASRSGTGVATNEKLFF
TGTGCCAGCAGATCCGGGACAGGGGTTGCAACTAATGAAAAACTGTTTTTT
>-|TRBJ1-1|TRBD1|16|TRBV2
CASRKGQSSFITEAFF
TGTGCCAGCAGAAAGGGACAGTCGAGTTTCATCACTGAAGCTTTCTTT
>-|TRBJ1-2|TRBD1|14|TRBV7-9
CASSSIDRGWGYTF
TGTGCCAGCAGCTCCATAGACAGGGGTTGGGGCTACACCTTC
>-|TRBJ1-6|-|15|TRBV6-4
CASSPLGGSYSPLHF
TGTGCCAGCAGTCCCTTAGGGGGATCGTATTCACCCCTCCACTTT
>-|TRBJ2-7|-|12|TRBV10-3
CAISPGGNEQYF
TGTGCCATCTCTCCAGGAGGGAACGAGCAGTACTTC
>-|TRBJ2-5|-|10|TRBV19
CARTEETQYF
TGTGCCAGGACAGAAGAGACCCAGTACTTC
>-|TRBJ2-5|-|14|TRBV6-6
CASSYSELQETQYF
TGTGCCAGCAGTTACTCTGAGTTACAAGAGACCCAGTACTTC
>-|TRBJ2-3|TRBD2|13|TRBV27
CASSGGGTDTQYF
TGTGCCAGCAGTGGGGGGGGCACAGATACGCAGTATTTT
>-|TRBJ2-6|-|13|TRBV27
CATQGFGANVLTF
TGTGCCACCCAGGGTTTCGGGGCCAACGTCCTGACTTTC
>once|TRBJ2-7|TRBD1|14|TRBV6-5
CASRAGTGGYEQYF
TGTGCCAGCAGGGCCGGGACAGGGGGATACGAGCAGTACTTC
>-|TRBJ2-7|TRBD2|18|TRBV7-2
CASSFGLAGALSSYEQYF
TGTGCCAGCAGCTTTGGACTAGCGGGGGCCCTAAGCTCCTACGAGCAGTACTTC
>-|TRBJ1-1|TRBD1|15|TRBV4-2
CASSQEGAGNTEAFF
TGTGCCAGCAGCCAGGAGGGGGCAGGGAACACTGAAGCTTTCTTT
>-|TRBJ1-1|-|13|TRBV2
CASKEAFLAEAFF
TGTGCCAGCAAGGAGGCCTTCCTCGCTGAAGCTTTCTTT
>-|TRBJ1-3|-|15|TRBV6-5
CASSYSGISGNTIYF
TGTGCCAGCAGTTACTCGGGCATCTCTGGAAACACCATATATTTT
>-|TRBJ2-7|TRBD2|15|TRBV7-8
CASSFAGGLTYEQYF
TGTGCCAGCAGCTTCGCGGGGGGCCTTACCTACGAGCAGTACTTC
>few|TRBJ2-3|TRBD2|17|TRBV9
CASSLLAAGGLSDTQYF
TGTGCCAGCAGCCTTCTGGCGGCGGGGGGGCTTTCAGATACGCAGTATTTT